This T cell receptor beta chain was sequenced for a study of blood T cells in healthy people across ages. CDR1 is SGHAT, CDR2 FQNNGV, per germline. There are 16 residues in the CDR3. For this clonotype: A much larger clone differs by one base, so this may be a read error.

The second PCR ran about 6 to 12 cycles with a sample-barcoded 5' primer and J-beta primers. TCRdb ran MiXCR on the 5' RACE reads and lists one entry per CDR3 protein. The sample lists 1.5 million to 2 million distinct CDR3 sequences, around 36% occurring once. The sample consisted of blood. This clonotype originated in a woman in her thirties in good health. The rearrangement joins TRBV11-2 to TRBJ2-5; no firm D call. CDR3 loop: CPSSFGPWRSWETQYF. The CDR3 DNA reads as TGTCCCAGCAGCTTTGGGCCCTGGAGATCTTGGGAGACCCAGTACTTC.